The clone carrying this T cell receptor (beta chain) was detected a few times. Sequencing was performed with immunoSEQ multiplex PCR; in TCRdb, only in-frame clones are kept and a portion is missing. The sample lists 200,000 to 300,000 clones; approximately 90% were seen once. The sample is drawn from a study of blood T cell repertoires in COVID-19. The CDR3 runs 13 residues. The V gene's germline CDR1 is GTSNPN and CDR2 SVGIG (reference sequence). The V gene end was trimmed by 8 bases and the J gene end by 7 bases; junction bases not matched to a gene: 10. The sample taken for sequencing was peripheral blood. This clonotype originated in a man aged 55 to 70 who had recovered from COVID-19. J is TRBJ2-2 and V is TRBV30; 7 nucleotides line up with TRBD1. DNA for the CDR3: TGTGCCGGGTCAATACAGGGGATCGGGGAGCTGTTTTTT. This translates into CAGSIQGIGELFF.